A selection of T cell receptor beta chains follows, all from one sample in a study of shared clonotypes between healthy human individuals. Measured with immunoSEQ multiplex PCR; TCRdb has only the in-frame clones, and not every one. Here the sample spans around 700,000 clones, under 80% being singletons. The sequencing sample was made of memory CD4+ T cells sorted from blood. The receptors were gathered from a woman younger than 45 in good health. Each CDR3 is given with its conserved first and last residue. A D gene is named only where the DNA matches it firmly. Size values are once, few and many counts, or a class for expanded clones, and some rows have none.

abundance,j_gene,len,v_gene,d_gene,CDR3nt,CDR3aa
NA,TRBJ1-1,19,TRBV5-1,NA,TGCGCCAGCAGCTATCGTTCGGGACCAACGTTGAAAATGAACACTGAAGCTTTCTTT,CASSYRSGPTLKMNTEAFF
NA,TRBJ2-5,14,TRBV11-2,TRBD2,TGTGCCAGCAGCTTAGAAGGGTCGGGAGGGACCCAGTACTTC,CASSLEGSGGTQYF
NA,TRBJ2-1,16,TRBV27,NA,TGTGCCAGCAGTCCCCGCTCCTCACTCGTCTACAATGAGCAGTTCTTC,CASSPRSSLVYNEQFF
NA,TRBJ1-3,13,TRBV5-1,TRBD1,TGCGCCAGCAGCCTGGGACAGGGAAACACCATATATTTT,CASSLGQGNTIYF
NA,TRBJ2-7,12,TRBV5-1,NA,TGCGCCAGCAGCGACGGACAGCTGTGGCAGTACTTC,CASSDGQLWQYF
few,TRBJ2-7,14,TRBV7-2,NA,TGTGCCAGCAGCTTTAACGTCAACTCCTACGAGCAGTACTTC,CASSFNVNSYEQYF
few,TRBJ2-7,15,TRBV27,TRBD1,TGTGCCAGCAGTCCCAAGGACAGGGGAAGGTACGAGCAGTACTTC,CASSPKDRGRYEQYF
NA,TRBJ2-5,13,TRBV4-1,NA,TGCGCCAGCAGCCCCGACTGGGGAGAGACCCAGTACTTC,CASSPDWGETQYF
NA,TRBJ2-1,16,TRBV11-2,TRBD2,TGTGCCAGCAGCCCCCGACTAGCGGGAGGCTACAATGAGCAGTTCTTC,CASSPRLAGGYNEQFF
NA,TRBJ2-5,13,TRBV18,NA,TGTGCCAGCTCCAAGGGGGACTTGGAGACCCAGTACTTC,CASSKGDLETQYF
NA,TRBJ1-5,14,TRBV7-9,NA,TGTGCCAGCAGCTTAGAGCAGGGCTATCAGCCCCAGCATTTT,CASSLEQGYQPQHF
few,TRBJ2-2,12,TRBV6-1,NA,TGTGCCAGCAGTATCCACACCGGGGAGCTGTTTTTT,CASSIHTGELFF
NA,TRBJ2-1,15,TRBV5-1,TRBD2,TGCGCCAGCAGCTTGGTCGGGAGGGGCTACAATGAGCAGTTCTTC,CASSLVGRGYNEQFF
few,TRBJ2-7,14,TRBV19,NA,TGTGCCAGTAGTATCGGGGATTTTTCATTCGAGCAGTACTTC,CASSIGDFSFEQYF
NA,TRBJ2-1,13,TRBV30,TRBD1,TGTGCCTGGAGGACAGGGATGGGCAATGAGCAGTTCTTC,CAWRTGMGNEQFF
NA,TRBJ2-4,14,TRBV29-1,NA,TGCAGCGTTGGCGAAAGCGGGGCCAAAAACATTCAGTACTTC,CSVGESGAKNIQYF
NA,TRBJ2-7,11,TRBV28,NA,TGTGCCAGCAGGAACTCCTACGAGCAGTACTTC,CASRNSYEQYF
NA,TRBJ2-2,15,TRBV7-6,NA,TGTGCCAGCAGCTTAGTAGGGGGGGAGCCCGGGGAGCTGTTTTTT,CASSLVGGEPGELFF
NA,TRBJ1-5,15,TRBV11-2,TRBD1,TGTGCCAGCAGCCAGACAGGGGGCTACAATCAGCCCCAGCATTTT,CASSQTGGYNQPQHF
NA,TRBJ1-1,15,TRBV25-1,NA,TGTGCCAGCAGCAAGGCCGAGGCCCTAAACACTGAAGCTTTCTTT,CASSKAEALNTEAFF
NA,TRBJ2-7,12,TRBV6-1,NA,TGTGCCAGCGCCGTTGTTTCCTACGAGCAGTACTTC,CASAVVSYEQYF
NA,TRBJ2-1,15,TRBV6-6,TRBD2,TGTGCCAGCACCCGGACTAGCAAGGGTGGGTATGAGCAGTTCTTC,CASTRTSKGGYEQFF
NA,TRBJ2-1,16,TRBV19,TRBD2,TGTGCCAGTAGTATCTGGACTAGCGGAGCCTACAATGAGCAGTTCTTC,CASSIWTSGAYNEQFF
NA,TRBJ2-5,14,TRBV2,TRBD2,TGTGCCAGCAGTGATGCGGGAGGGTCGGAGACCCAGTACTTC,CASSDAGGSETQYF
once,TRBJ2-5,15,TRBV5-1,TRBD2,TGCGCCAGCAGCAGACTAGCGGGAGGGCCGGAGACCCAGTACTTC,CASSRLAGGPETQYF
NA,TRBJ2-1,17,TRBV1,NA,TGCACCAGCAGCCAGGGTTCTACAGGTATCTCCTACAATGAGCAGTTCTTC,CTSSQGSTGISYNEQFF
NA,TRBJ1-2,17,TRBV9,TRBD1,TGTGCCAGCAGCCTCTCTGAGGGACAGGGCTTCGTGGAAGGCTACACCTTC,CASSLSEGQGFVEGYTF
NA,TRBJ2-2,15,TRBV2,TRBD1,TGTGCCAGCAGTGAGAGACAGGGGGGAGTCGGGGAGCTGTTTTTT,CASSERQGGVGELFF
NA,TRBJ2-7,13,TRBV29-1,TRBD2,TGCAGCGGGACCGGGACTAGCGGTTACGAGCAGTACTTC,CSGTGTSGYEQYF
many,TRBJ2-5,15,TRBV2,NA,TGTGCCAGCAGAAATACGCTCCCGGGAGAAGAGACCCAGTACTTC,CASRNTLPGEETQYF
NA,TRBJ2-2,16,TRBV5-5,NA,TGTGCCAGCAGCCTATGGACAGCGGGTGACACCGGGGAGCTGTTTTTT,CASSLWTAGDTGELFF